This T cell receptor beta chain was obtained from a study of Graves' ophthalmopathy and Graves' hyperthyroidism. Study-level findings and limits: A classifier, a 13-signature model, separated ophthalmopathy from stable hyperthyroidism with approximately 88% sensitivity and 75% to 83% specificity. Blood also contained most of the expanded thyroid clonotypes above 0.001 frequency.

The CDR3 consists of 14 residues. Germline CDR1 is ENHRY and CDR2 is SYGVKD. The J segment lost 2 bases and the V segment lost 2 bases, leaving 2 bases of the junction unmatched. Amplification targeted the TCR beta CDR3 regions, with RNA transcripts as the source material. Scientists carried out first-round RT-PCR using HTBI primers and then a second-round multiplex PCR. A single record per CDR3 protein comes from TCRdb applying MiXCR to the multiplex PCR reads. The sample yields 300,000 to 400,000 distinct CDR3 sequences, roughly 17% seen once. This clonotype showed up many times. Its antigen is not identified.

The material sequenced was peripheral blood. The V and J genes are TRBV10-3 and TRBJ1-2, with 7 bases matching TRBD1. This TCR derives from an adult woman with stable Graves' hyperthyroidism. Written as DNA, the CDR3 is TGTGCCATCAGTGAGGGGACAGTAAACTATGGCTACACCTTC. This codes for CAISEGTVNYGYTF.